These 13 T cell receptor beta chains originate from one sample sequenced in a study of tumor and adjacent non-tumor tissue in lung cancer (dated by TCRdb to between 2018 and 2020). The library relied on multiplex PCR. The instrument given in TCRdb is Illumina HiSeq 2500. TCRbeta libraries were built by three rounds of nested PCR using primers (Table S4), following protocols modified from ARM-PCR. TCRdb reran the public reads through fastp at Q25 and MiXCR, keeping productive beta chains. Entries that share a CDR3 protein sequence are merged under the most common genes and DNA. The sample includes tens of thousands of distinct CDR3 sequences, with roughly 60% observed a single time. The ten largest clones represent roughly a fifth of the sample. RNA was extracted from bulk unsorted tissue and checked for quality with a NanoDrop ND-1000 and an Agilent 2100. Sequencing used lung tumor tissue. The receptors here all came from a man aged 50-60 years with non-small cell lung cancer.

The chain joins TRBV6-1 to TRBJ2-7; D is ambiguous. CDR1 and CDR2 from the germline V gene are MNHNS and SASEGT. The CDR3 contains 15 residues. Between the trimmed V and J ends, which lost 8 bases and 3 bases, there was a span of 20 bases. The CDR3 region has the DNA TGTGCCAGCGGCGAATACGATGTGGTTGGCTACGAGCAGTACTTC. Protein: CASGEYDVVGYEQYF.

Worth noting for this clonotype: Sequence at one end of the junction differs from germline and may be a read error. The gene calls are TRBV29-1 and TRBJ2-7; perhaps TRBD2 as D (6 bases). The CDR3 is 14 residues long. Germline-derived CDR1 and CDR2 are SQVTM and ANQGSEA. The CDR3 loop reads CSARTIGSLYEQYF. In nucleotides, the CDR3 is TGCAGCGCAAGGACTATTGGGAGCCTCTATGAGCAGTACTTT.

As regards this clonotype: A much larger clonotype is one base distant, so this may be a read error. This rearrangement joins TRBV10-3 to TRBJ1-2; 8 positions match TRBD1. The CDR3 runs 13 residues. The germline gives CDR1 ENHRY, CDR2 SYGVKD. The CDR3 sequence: CVISKTGDYGYTF. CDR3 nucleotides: TGTGTCATCAGCAAGACAGGGGACTATGGCTACACCTTC.

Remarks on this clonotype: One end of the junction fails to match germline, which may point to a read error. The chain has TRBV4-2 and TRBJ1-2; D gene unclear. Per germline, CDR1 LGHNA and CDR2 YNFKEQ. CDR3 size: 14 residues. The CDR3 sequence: CASSQNRDINGYTF. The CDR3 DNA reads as TGTGCCAGCAGCCAAAATAGAGACATTAATGGCTACACCTTT.

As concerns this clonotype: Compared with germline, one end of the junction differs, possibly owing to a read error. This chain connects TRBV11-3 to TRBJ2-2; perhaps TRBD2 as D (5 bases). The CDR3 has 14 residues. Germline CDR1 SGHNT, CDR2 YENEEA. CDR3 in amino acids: CASSPRTDPGEPFF. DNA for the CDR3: TGTGCCAGCAGCCCGAGGACCGATCCCGGGGAGCCGTTTTTT.

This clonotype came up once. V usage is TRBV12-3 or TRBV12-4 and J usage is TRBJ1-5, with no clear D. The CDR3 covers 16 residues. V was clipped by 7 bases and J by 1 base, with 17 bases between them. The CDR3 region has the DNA TGTGCCAGCACAGTTGGACGACTTTCGAGCAATCAGCCCCAGCATTTT. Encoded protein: CASTVGRLSSNQPQHF.

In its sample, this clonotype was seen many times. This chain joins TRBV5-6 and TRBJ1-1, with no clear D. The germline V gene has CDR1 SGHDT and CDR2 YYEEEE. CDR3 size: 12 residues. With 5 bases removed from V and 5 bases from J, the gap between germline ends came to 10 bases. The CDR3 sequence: CASRRYGTEAFF. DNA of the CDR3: TGTGCCAGCAGAAGATATGGGACTGAAGCTTTCTTT.

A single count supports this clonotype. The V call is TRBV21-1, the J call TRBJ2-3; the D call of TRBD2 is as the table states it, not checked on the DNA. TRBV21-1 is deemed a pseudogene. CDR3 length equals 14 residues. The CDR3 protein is CANSLAGAPDTQYF. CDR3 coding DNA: TGTGCCAACAGTTTAGCGGGGGCCCCAGATACGCAGTATTTT.

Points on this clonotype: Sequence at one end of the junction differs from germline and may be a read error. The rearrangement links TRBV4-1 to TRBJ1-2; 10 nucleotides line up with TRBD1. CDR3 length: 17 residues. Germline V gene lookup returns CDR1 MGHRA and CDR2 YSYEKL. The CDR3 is CASNQDRGQGIPYGYTF. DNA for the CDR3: TGCGCCAGCAACCAAGATCGGGGACAGGGGATTCCCTACGGCTACACCTTC.

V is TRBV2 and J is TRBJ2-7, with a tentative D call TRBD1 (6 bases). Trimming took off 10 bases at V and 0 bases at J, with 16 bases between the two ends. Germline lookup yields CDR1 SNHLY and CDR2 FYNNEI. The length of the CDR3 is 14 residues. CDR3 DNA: TGTGCCAACAGGGACCAGGGTTACTCCTACGAGCAGTACTTC. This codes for CANRDQGYSYEQYF. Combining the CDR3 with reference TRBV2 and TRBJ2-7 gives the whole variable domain EPEVTQTPSHQVTQMGQEVILRCVPISNHLYFYWYRQILGQKVEFLVSFYNNEISEKSEIFDDQFSVERPDGSNFTLKIRSTKLEDSAMYFCANRDQGYSYEQYFGPGTRLTVT.

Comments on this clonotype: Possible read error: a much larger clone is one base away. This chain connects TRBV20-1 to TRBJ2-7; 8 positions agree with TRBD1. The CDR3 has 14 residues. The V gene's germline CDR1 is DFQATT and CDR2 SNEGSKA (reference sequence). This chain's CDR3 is CSAGDRDRHDEQYF. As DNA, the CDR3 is TGCAGTGCTGGAGACCGGGACAGGCATGACGAGCAGTACTTC.

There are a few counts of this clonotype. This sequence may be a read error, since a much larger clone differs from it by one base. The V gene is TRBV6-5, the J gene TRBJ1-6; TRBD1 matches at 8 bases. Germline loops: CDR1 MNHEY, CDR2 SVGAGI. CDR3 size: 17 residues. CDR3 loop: CARSSETGDLYNSPLHF. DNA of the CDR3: TGTGCCAGGAGTTCGGAGACAGGGGACCTTTATAATTCACCCCTCCACTTT.

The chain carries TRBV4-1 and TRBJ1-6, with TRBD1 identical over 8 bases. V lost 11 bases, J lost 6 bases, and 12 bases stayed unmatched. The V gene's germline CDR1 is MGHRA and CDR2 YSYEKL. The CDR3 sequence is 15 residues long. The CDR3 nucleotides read TGCGCCTGTAGCCAAGGTCAGGGGGCTAATTCACCCCTCCACTTT. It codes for CACSQGQGANSPLHF.